This T cell receptor beta chain was recorded in a study of glioma-infiltrating T cells after dendritic cell vaccination. Across the whole study: Dendritic cell vaccination trial patients had either newly diagnosed or recurrent glioblastoma.

In germline, CDR1 is SGHNT, CDR2 YYREEE (reference sequence). The length of the CDR3 is 14 residues. The V and J ends lost 0 bases and 7 bases, in that order; junction bases with no gene match: 6. This clone occurred a few times. PBMC sampling occurred before vaccination, two weeks after the third dose, and at progression. Produced via immunoSEQ multiplex PCR; TCRdb's table is partial and in-frame only. Counted here are around 100,000 clones, around 81% occurring once; the ten biggest clones make up 10% to 15%. The genes are TRBV5-4 and TRBJ1-1; 7 nucleotides agree with TRBD1. The receptor comes from a human donor with glioblastoma. Here the sequenced sample was blood, taken before dendritic cell vaccination. Here the CDR3 reads CASSLEVGQHEAFF. In DNA, the CDR3 is TGTGCCAGCAGCTTGGAGGTGGGACAGCATGAAGCTTTCTTT.